The clone carrying this T cell receptor (beta chain) was counted only a few times. Here immunoSEQ multiplex PCR was the method, and the copy in TCRdb shows in-frame clones only, minus some. This table has more than 50,000 clones, around 88% appearing once. This entry belongs to a study of PD-1 blockade in mismatch repair-deficient tumors. Across the whole study: Enrolled 2013-2016, patients had progressing, pretreated mismatch repair-deficient cancers of 11 to 13 types.

V lost 7 bases, J lost 1 base, and 7 bases lay in between. This CDR3 has 13 residues. The germline V gene has CDR1 MGHDK and CDR2 SYGVNS. The chain is built from TRBV25-1 and TRBJ2-2, with unresolved D. This specimen consisted of peripheral blood, obtained 52 weeks after starting pembrolizumab. This receptor was obtained from an adult with mismatch repair-deficient cancer. CDR3 amino acids: CASTHGNTGELFF. CDR3 sequence (DNA): TGTGCCAGCACTCACGGGAACACCGGGGAGCTGTTTTTT.